This T cell receptor beta chain comes out of a study of T cell responses to AZD1222 COVID-19 vaccine. Using immunoSEQ multiplex PCR, the repertoire was profiled, and TCRdb retains in-frame clones only, with some absent. The sample has over 150,000 clones; around 85% are singletons. Study outcomes and limitations: Sampled repertoires all dated from after the peak T cell response. Baseline seropositivity characterized only six or seven AZD1222 recipients. The donors showed a predominance of white British ancestry and of females, with possible underestimation of clonal diversity. Nearly half of the spike-specific TCRs reportedly recognize variant regions that carry no mutations.

CDR1 and CDR2 (germline): SNHLY, FYNNEI. Trimming left V 7 bases short and J 4 bases short, with 8 bases between. This CDR3 is 13 amino acids long. As for this clone: Its antigen is undetermined.

This chain joins TRBV2 and TRBJ1-6, with D perhaps matching TRBD1 (6 bases). The sequence derives from an adult in good health. The sample consisted of peripheral blood, taken on day 0 of MenACWY control vaccination. CDR3 in amino acids: CASTRGYNSPLHF. DNA of the CDR3: TGTGCCAGCACCAGGGGATATAATTCACCCCTCCACTTT.